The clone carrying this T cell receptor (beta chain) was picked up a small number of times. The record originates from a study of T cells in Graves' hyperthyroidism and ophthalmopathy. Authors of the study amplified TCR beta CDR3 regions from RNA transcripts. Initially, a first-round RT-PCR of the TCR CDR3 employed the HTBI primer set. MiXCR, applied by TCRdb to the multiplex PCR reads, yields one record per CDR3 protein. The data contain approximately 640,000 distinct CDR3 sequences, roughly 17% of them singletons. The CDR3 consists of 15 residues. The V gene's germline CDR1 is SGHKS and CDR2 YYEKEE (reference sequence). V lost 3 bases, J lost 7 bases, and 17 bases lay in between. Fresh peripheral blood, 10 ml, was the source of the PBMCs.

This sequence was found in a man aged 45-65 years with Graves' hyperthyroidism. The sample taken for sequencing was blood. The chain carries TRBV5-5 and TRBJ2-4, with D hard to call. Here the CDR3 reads CASSSPFTKENIQYF. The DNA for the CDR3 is TGTGCCAGCAGCTCCCCCTTTACTAAGGAGAACATTCAGTACTTC.